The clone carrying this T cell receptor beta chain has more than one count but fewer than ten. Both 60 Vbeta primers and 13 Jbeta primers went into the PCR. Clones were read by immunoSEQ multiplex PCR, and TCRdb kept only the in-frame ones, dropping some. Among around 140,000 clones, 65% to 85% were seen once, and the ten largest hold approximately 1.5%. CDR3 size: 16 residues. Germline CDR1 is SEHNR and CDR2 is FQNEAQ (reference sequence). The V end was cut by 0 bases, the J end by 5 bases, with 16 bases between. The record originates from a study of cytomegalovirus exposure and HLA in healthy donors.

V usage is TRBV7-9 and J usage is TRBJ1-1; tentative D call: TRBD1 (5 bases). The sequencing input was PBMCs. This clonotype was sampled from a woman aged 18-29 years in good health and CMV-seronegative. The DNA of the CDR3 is TGTGCCAGCAGCTTAGCCCCAGCAGGGCGAAGGACTGAAGCTTTCTTT. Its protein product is CASSLAPAGRRTEAFF.